The 18 T cell receptor beta chains below were found in one sample sequenced in a study of T cells in lung cancer brain metastases. Generated by immunoSEQ multiplex PCR, the TCRdb table keeps only in-frame clones and is missing some. The profile shows roughly 2,000 clones, approximately 92% of them singletons. The sample taken for sequencing was tumor tissue from the primary lung tumor. These receptors originate from a woman aged 25 to 39 with non-small cell lung cancer.

The rearrangement links TRBV9 to TRBJ1-4; TRBD1 might be the D (5 bases). CDR3 size: 14 residues. Trimming took off 3 bases at V and 10 bases at J, with 16 bases between the two ends. Germline assignment: CDR1 SGDLS and CDR2 YYNGEE. Here the CDR3 DNA reads TGTGCCAGCAGCGAAGACGGGGAAAGGGGAAAACTGTTTTTT. This gives the protein CASSEDGERGKLFF.

This chain uses TRBV11-2 with TRBJ2-7; 9 positions agree with TRBD2. V dropped 5 bases and J dropped 0; count of bases not matched to a gene: 5. Germline V lookup: CDR1 SGHAT, CDR2 FQNNGV. The CDR3 totals 15 residues. The CDR3 spells CASSDIAGVSYEQYF. Written as DNA, the CDR3 is TGTGCCAGCAGCGATATAGCGGGGGTCTCCTACGAGCAGTACTTC.

This chain connects TRBV6-6 to TRBJ2-1; 11 nucleotides align to TRBD2. CDR3 length equals 16 residues. The germline V gene encodes CDR1 MNHNY and CDR2 SVGAGI (reference sequence). Germline trimming cut 5 bases from V and 5 bases from J; bases unmatched to any gene: 8. CDR3 loop: CASSHTSGREHNEQFF. The CDR3 DNA follows: TGTGCCAGCAGTCACACTAGCGGGAGAGAGCACAATGAGCAGTTCTTC.

The chain carries TRBV19 and TRBJ2-5, with D possibly matching TRBD1 (6 bases). The V end was cut by 4 bases, the J end by 0 bases, with 12 bases between. Germline CDR1 and CDR2: LNHDA and SQIVND (reference sequence). This CDR3 is 15 amino acids long. The CDR3 reads CASSTPTGNQETQYF. CDR3 nucleotides: TGTGCCAGTAGTACTCCAACAGGGAACCAAGAGACCCAGTACTTC.

This chain connects TRBV4-3 to TRBJ2-6; a possible D gene is TRBD1 (5 bases). V lost 1 base to trimming and J lost 0 bases, with 10 bases between them. Germline CDR1 LGHNA, CDR2 YSLEER. The CDR3 is made up of 17 amino acids. The CDR3 DNA reads as TGCGCCAGCAGCCAAGTGCGACAGAGCTCTGGGGCCAACGTCCTGACTTTC. Amino acids: CASSQVRQSSGANVLTF.

This chain connects TRBV7-2 to TRBJ2-7; the match to TRBD2 covers 11 bases. The CDR3 is made up of 16 amino acids. The junction had 4 bases not matched to a gene; V was cut back by 2 bases and J by 1 base. Germline assignment: CDR1 SGHTA and CDR2 FQGNSA. The CDR3 loop reads CASSLPSGRISYEQYF. The CDR3 nucleotides are TGTGCCAGCAGCTTACCTAGCGGGAGGATTTCCTACGAGCAGTACTTC. The full variable domain, rest sourced from reference TRBV7-2 and TRBJ2-7, is GAGVSQSPSNKVTEKGKDVELRCDPISGHTALYWYRQSLGQGLEFLIYFQGNSAPDKSGLPSDRFSAERTGGSVSTLTIQRTQQEDSAVYLCASSLPSGRISYEQYFGPGTRLTVT.

V usage is TRBV28 and J usage is TRBJ1-4; 9 bases are shared with TRBD1. The germline CDR1 and CDR2 sequences are MDHEN and SYDVKM. CDR3 length: 15 residues. V was clipped by 6 bases and J by 5 bases; unmatched bases: 7. The CDR3 loop reads CASRVRQGGNEKLFF. The CDR3 nucleotides are TGTGCCAGCAGGGTCCGACAGGGGGGGAATGAAAAACTGTTTTTT. Using reference TRBV28 and TRBJ1-4 for the parts outside the CDR3, the full variable domain is DVKVTQSSRYLVKRTGEKVFLECVQDMDHENMFWYRQDPGLGLRLIYFSYDVKMKEKGDIPEGYSVSREKKERFSLILESASTNQTSMYLCASRVRQGGNEKLFFGSGTQLSVL.

The V call is TRBV6-5, the J call TRBJ2-1, with 10 bases identical to TRBD2. CDR3 length equals 15 residues. Trimming cost V 6 bases and J 10 bases; bases outside gene matches: 12. CDR1 and CDR2 (germline): MNHEY, SVGAGI. The CDR3 spells CASRLSGRAFSEQFF. The CDR3 DNA is TGTGCCAGCAGATTAAGCGGGAGGGCCTTTTCGGAGCAGTTCTTC.

The chain recombines TRBV4-1 with TRBJ2-5, with no clear D. CDR3 length equals 11 residues. CDR1 MGHRA and CDR2 YSYEKL come from the germline V gene. V lost 0 bases and J 4 bases, leaving 0 bases between the germline ends. The chain's CDR3 is CASSQEETQYF. The CDR3 region has the DNA TGCGCCAGCAGCCAAGAAGAGACCCAGTACTTC.

The chain uses TRBV9 and TRBJ1-2, with D maybe TRBD1 (5 bases). Germline V CDR1 and CDR2: SGDLS, YYNGEE. V was trimmed by 0 bases and J by 4 bases, leaving 22 bases between them. The length of the CDR3 is 18 residues. This CDR3 is CASSVGPGTAAVRYGYTF. DNA of the CDR3: TGTGCCAGCAGCGTAGGCCCTGGGACCGCTGCTGTTCGCTATGGCTACACCTTC.

This clone has only one observation. This CDR3 reads CAWSGGRVGYGYTF. In nucleotides, the CDR3 is TGTGCCTGGAGTGGGGGAAGGGTGGGCTATGGCTACACCTTC. V gene TRBV30 combines with J gene TRBJ1-2; unclear D gene. This CDR3 has 14 amino acids. CDR1 and CDR2 from the germline V gene are GTSNPN and SVGIG (reference sequence). V gave up 1 base and J gave up 4 bases, with 13 bases separating them.

This clone is a singleton in its sample. This CDR3 is CASRVGALSSGANVLTF. CDR3 sequence (DNA): TGTGCCAGCAGGGTCGGTGCGTTGAGCTCTGGGGCCAACGTCCTGACTTTC. V usage is TRBV2 and J usage is TRBJ2-6; D is uncertain. The CDR3 contains 17 residues. CDR1 SNHLY and CDR2 FYNNEI come from the germline V gene. Trimming removed 6 bases at V and 0 bases at J, with 15 bases between.

This sequence joins TRBV9 and TRBJ1-5; 8 bases agree with TRBD1. V was clipped by 0 bases and J by 4 bases; unmatched bases: 3. There are 15 residues in the CDR3. CDR1 and CDR2 from the germline V gene are SGDLS and YYNGEE. The DNA of the CDR3 is TGTGCCAGCAGCGTAGGAAGGGACAGGAATCAGCCCCAGCATTTT. Its protein is CASSVGRDRNQPQHF.

This sequence joins TRBV5-4 and TRBJ2-7; D is ambiguous. The CDR3 is 13 amino acids. Germline CDR1 is SGHNT and CDR2 is YYREEE (reference sequence). V was pared by 1 base and J by 4 bases, with 9 bases between. The CDR3 DNA is TGTGCCAGCAGCTTGCCCAATTCTTACGAGCAGTACTTC. Translation: CASSLPNSYEQYF.

This chain connects TRBV2 to TRBJ1-2, with TRBD1 identical over 8 bases. V was pared by 7 bases and J by 11 bases, with 12 bases of the junction left unmatched. Germline V lookup: CDR1 SNHLY, CDR2 FYNNEI. This CDR3 spans 13 amino acids. The CDR3 DNA follows: TGTGCCAGCACGGAGACAGGGGATGGGGGTTACACCTTC. Its protein product is CASTETGDGGYTF.

This clone was detected a few times. The rearrangement joins TRBV12-5 to TRBJ2-5; D ambiguous. Trimming removed 3 bases from V and 2 bases from J, with 7 bases in between. In germline, CDR1 is LGHNT, CDR2 FRNRAP. The length of the CDR3 is 13 residues. In DNA form, the CDR3 reads TGTGCTAGTGGTTTAGGCCCTCAAGAGACCCAGTACTTC. It yields the protein CASGLGPQETQYF.

The J gene is TRBJ2-3, the V gene TRBV7-8, with unresolved D. The V and J ends lost 5 bases and 2 bases respectively, with 14 bases between them. Germline CDR1 and CDR2: SGHVS and FQNEAQ. The length of the CDR3 is 15 residues. DNA of the CDR3: TGTGCCAGCAGCCCCCCTCGAGGTTACACAGATACGCAGTATTTT. It specifies CASSPPRGYTDTQYF.

The chain is built from TRBV27 and TRBJ2-1, with unresolved D. The CDR3 extends over 16 amino acids. Germline assignment: CDR1 MNHEY and CDR2 SMNVEV (reference sequence). The V and J ends lost 6 bases and 7 bases respectively, with 22 bases between them. This CDR3 is CASSSRPTYSKNEQFF. The CDR3 DNA reads TGTGCCAGCAGCTCCCGCCCGACTTACTCCAAGAATGAGCAGTTCTTC.